This T cell receptor (beta chain) was sequenced during a study of T cell changes during pregnancy in multiple sclerosis. Profiling relied on immunoSEQ multiplex PCR, and the TCRdb table lists in-frame clones only, not all of them. The repertoire holds about 35,000 clones, with 85% to 95% as singletons. The CDR3 sequence is 15 residues long. Germline CDR1 and CDR2: SGHKS and YYEKEE (reference sequence). Trimming removed 4 bases at V and 6 bases at J, with 16 bases between. The receptor was isolated from a female donor in good health, enrolled as a control in a pregnancy study. The chain carries TRBV5-5 and TRBJ2-2; possibly TRBD2 for D (5 bases). Sequencing used CD4+ T cells from peripheral blood mononuclear cells, obtained in the third trimester of pregnancy. The CDR3 loop is CASSQTGKQAGELFF. The CDR3 DNA is TGTGCCAGCAGCCAGACGGGGAAGCAGGCCGGGGAGCTGTTTTTT.